One sample yielded the 24 T cell receptor beta chains listed below, sequenced in a study of identical twins. TCRdb fed the 5' RACE reads into MiXCR, producing one record per CDR3 protein. The data contain about 700,000 distinct CDR3 sequences, 8.5% to 9% of them singletons. A further study also used this sample, focusing on yellow fever vaccine responses in identical twins.

The material sequenced was PBMCs. The receptors derive from a woman under 30 in good health.

This clonotype appeared many times. The chain links TRBV4-2 to TRBJ2-1; D tentatively reads TRBD1 or TRBD2 (5 bases each). CDR1 LGHNA and CDR2 YNFKEQ come from the germline V gene. CDR3 length: 18 residues. Trimming removed 4 bases from V and 4 bases from J, with 23 bases in between. The CDR3 DNA reads TGTGCCAGCAGCCCGAAACCATGGGGGACGATGACATACAATGAGCAGTTCTTC. Encoded protein: CASSPKPWGTMTYNEQFF.

This clonotype was found a few times. This chain joins TRBV7-2 and TRBJ2-5; TRBD2 aligns across 7 bases. The CDR3 is 15 amino acids. Germline CDR1 is SGHTA and CDR2 is FQGNSA. Trimming removed 4 bases from V and 3 bases from J; junction bases left unmatched: 8. CDR3: CASSSLGLAEETQYF. CDR3 bases: TGTGCCAGCAGCTCTCTCGGGCTAGCGGAAGAGACCCAGTACTTC.

This clonotype occurred a few times. In DNA, the CDR3 is TGTGCCAGCAGTTTAGATTCAGCGCCCGGGGCCATTCAAGAGACCCAGTACTTC. Translation: CASSLDSAPGAIQETQYF. The gene calls are TRBV28 and TRBJ2-5; D may correspond to TRBD1 or TRBD2 (5 bases each). V dropped 2 bases and J dropped 2 bases, with 21 bases sitting between them. This CDR3 region has 18 residues. Per germline, CDR1 MDHEN and CDR2 SYDVKM.

This clonotype was seen at least ten times. The CDR3 spells CSVGGDGGYQETQYF. The CDR3 region has the DNA TGCAGCGTTGGGGGTGATGGGGGGTACCAAGAGACCCAGTACTTC. This chain links TRBV29-1 with TRBJ2-5; D possibly corresponds to TRBD2 (6 bases). This CDR3 has 15 amino acids. Germline CDR1 and CDR2: SQVTM and ANQGSEA. Between the trimmed V and J ends, which lost 4 bases and 0 bases, there was a span of 15 bases.

This clonotype was counted a few times. The chain recombines TRBV20-1 with TRBJ2-5; D might be TRBD1 or TRBD2, each matching 5 bases. Trimming stripped 5 bases from V and 1 base from J, with 20 bases between. This CDR3 contains 16 residues. CDR1 DFQATT and CDR2 SNEGSKA come from the germline V gene (reference sequence). Here the CDR3 reads CSAQGSSGRAQETQYF. The CDR3 region has the DNA TGCAGTGCTCAGGGAAGTTCGGGACGGGCCCAAGAGACCCAGTACTTC.

In this sample, this clonotype turned up a few times. V is TRBV5-1 and J is TRBJ1-1; D gene unclear. The V end lost 4 bases, the J end lost 3 bases, and 16 bases lay between the germline ends. Germline CDR1 SGHRS, CDR2 YFSETQ. The CDR3 length is 15 residues. CDR3 region: CASSPSLGSDTEAFF. The CDR3 DNA reads TGCGCCAGCAGCCCGTCCTTGGGATCTGACACTGAAGCTTTCTTT.

This clonotype was seen a handful of times. V and J are TRBV29-1 and TRBJ2-5; 10 bases line up with TRBD2. Per the germline V gene, CDR1 is SQVTM and CDR2 is ANQGSEA. V lost 5 bases, J lost 4 bases, and 4 bases stayed unmatched. The CDR3 contains 13 residues. The CDR3 sequence is CSVFGLAVETQYF. CDR3 DNA sequence: TGCAGCGTTTTCGGACTAGCGGTAGAGACCCAGTACTTC.

This clonotype was seen a few times. This chain joins TRBV20-1 and TRBJ2-7; 12 bases agree with TRBD2. Germline-derived CDR1 and CDR2 are DFQATT and SNEGSKA (reference sequence). Trimming cost V 6 bases and J 7 bases; bases outside gene matches: 10. This CDR3 is 14 amino acids long. The CDR3 DNA is TGCAGTGCCTCCCTACTAGCGGGAGGTTCTGAGCAGTACTTC. This gives the protein CSASLLAGGSEQYF.

This clonotype came up a few times. CDR3 sequence: CASSSPPQRSNEQFF. CDR3 in DNA: TGTGCCAGCTCCTCCCCCCCCCAGCGGTCCAATGAGCAGTTCTTC. This rearrangement joins TRBV28 to TRBJ2-1; D might be TRBD2 (5 bases). CDR3 length: 15 residues. Trimming shortened V by 8 bases and J by 6 bases, and 20 bases separated the two germline ends. CDR1 is MDHEN, CDR2 SYDVKM, per germline.

This clonotype appeared a few times. This sequence joins TRBV7-9 and TRBJ2-1, with no clear D. The CDR3 covers 15 residues. Per germline, CDR1 SEHNR and CDR2 FQNEAQ (reference sequence). V lost 4 bases and J lost 4, with 14 bases in between. In nucleotides, the CDR3 is TGTGCCAGCAGCTCCGGAGTGGGCGTTTACAATGAGCAGTTCTTC. It specifies CASSSGVGVYNEQFF. The complete variable domain, with remaining parts taken from reference TRBV7-9 and TRBJ2-1, reads DTGVSQNPRHKITKRGQNVTFRCDPISEHNRLYWYRQTLGQGPEFLTYFQNEAQLEKSRLLSDRFSAERPKGSFSTLEIQRTEQGDSAMYLCASSSGVGVYNEQFFGPGTRLTVL.

V usage is TRBV7-9 and J usage is TRBJ2-5; TRBD2 matches 7 bases. With 2 bases clipped from V and 3 bases from J, the junction kept 6 bases outside the gene matches. CDR3 length: 15 amino acids. CDR1 is SEHNR, CDR2 FQNEAQ, per germline (reference sequence). CDR3 DNA: TGTGCCAGCAGCTTATTAGCAGGGACTAAAGAGACCCAGTACTTC. Encoded protein: CASSLLAGTKETQYF.

There are a few counts of this clonotype. The chain joins TRBV9 to TRBJ2-1; TRBD2 aligns across 15 bases. The V gene end was trimmed by 3 bases and the J gene end by 0 bases; junction bases not matched to a gene: 10. The CDR3 spans 20 residues. The germline V gene encodes CDR1 SGDLS and CDR2 YYNGEE. CDR3 nucleotide sequence: TGTGCCAGCAGCGCCAGACCGGGACTAGCGGGGGGCAGCTCCTACAATGAGCAGTTCTTC. As protein: CASSARPGLAGGSSYNEQFF.

CDR3 bases: TGTGCCAGCAGCTTAACCCCCGAACTAGTGGCAAGCACAGATACGCAGTATTTT. This sequence encodes CASSLTPELVASTDTQYF. V and J are TRBV11-2 and TRBJ2-3; D might be TRBD2 (5 bases). Germline assignment: CDR1 SGHAT and CDR2 FQNNGV. Trimming took 2 bases from V and 0 from J, leaving 18 bases between them. This CDR3 comprises 18 residues.

This clonotype was seen many times. The chain recombines TRBV5-1 with TRBJ2-1; 9 nucleotides line up with TRBD1. V lost 3 bases and J lost 7; bases outside the gene matches: 8. The CDR3 length is 15 residues. Germline V gene lookup returns CDR1 SGHRS and CDR2 YFSETQ. The CDR3: CASSSEGTGSNEQFF. The CDR3 region has the DNA TGCGCCAGCAGCTCTGAGGGGACAGGGTCTAATGAGCAGTTCTTC.

V and J are TRBV7-9 and TRBJ2-2, with 7 bases identical to TRBD1. CDR1 and CDR2 from the germline V gene are SEHNR and FQNEAQ (reference sequence). The V segment lost 6 bases and the J segment 3 bases; nucleotides outside the gene matches: 10. The CDR3 covers 16 residues. The CDR3 coding sequence is TGTGCCAGCAGTAGGTCCGGGACAGCCGACACCGGGGAGCTGTTTTTT. This gives the protein CASSRSGTADTGELFF.

The V call is TRBV5-1, the J call TRBJ1-5, with 7 positions matching TRBD1. The CDR3 is made up of 14 amino acids. V was pared by 4 bases and J by 7 bases, with 8 bases of the junction left unmatched. Germline V gene sequence: CDR1 SGHRS, CDR2 YFSETQ. CDR3 residues: CASSLTGEGQPQHF. The DNA of the CDR3 is TGCGCCAGCAGCCTTACAGGGGAGGGACAGCCCCAGCATTTT.

Worth noting for this clonotype: A read error is likely, as this CDR3 ends without the conserved phenylalanine or tryptophan. It is unclear where the CDR3 begins or ends on the DNA, so no DNA is shown, and the CDR3 is as TCRdb lists it. The chain recombines TRBV28 with TRBJ2-3; the table's D call of TRBD2 was not tested on the DNA. Termini included, the CDR3 measures 8 amino acids. CDR1 MDHEN and CDR2 SYDVKM come from the germline V gene. CDR3 in amino acids: CANPSPGA.

This clonotype appeared many times. The CDR3 DNA reads as TGCGCCAGCAGCAAGGGACTAGCGGTTACCTACGAGCAGTACTTC. It encodes CASSKGLAVTYEQYF. This chain connects TRBV5-1 to TRBJ2-7, with 11 bases lining up with TRBD2. The V segment lost 4 bases and the J segment 2 bases; nucleotides outside the gene matches: 5. This CDR3 comprises 15 residues. Germline CDR1 reads SGHRS; CDR2 reads YFSETQ.

This clonotype was picked up a small number of times. The J gene is TRBJ2-2, the V gene TRBV11-2; TRBD2 agrees at 11 bases. Germline values: CDR1 SGHAT, CDR2 FQNNGV. The trim removed 1 base at V and 4 bases at J, leaving 11 bases unmatched. CDR3 length: 19 amino acids. CDR3 loop: CASSLGASGRPLGTGELFF. DNA of the CDR3: TGTGCCAGCAGCTTAGGGGCTAGCGGGAGGCCCCTGGGCACCGGGGAGCTGTTTTTT. The full variable domain, completed using reference TRBV11-2 and TRBJ2-2, is EAGVAQSPRYKIIEKRQSVAFWCNPISGHATLYWYQQILGQGPKLLIQFQNNGVVDDSQLPKDRFSAERLKGVDSTLKIQPAKLEDSAVYLCASSLGASGRPLGTGELFFGEGSRLTVL.

Worth noting for this clonotype: This may come from a read error, since a much larger clone is one base off. The chain employs TRBV29-1 and TRBJ2-7; the D call may be TRBD1 or TRBD2 (5 bases each). V was cut by 5 bases and J by 2 bases, with 10 bases left in between. Germline CDR1 reads SQVTM; CDR2 reads ANQGSEA. The CDR3 extends over 12 amino acids. CDR3 in DNA: TGCAGCGTTTTGGGGGAGACCTACGAGCAGTACTTC. This encodes CSVLGETYEQYF.

This clonotype has just a few counts. This chain links TRBV27 with TRBJ2-1, with TRBD2 identical over 9 bases. Germline CDR1 reads MNHEY; CDR2 reads SMNVEV (reference sequence). This CDR3 region has 17 residues. J lost 2 bases, V lost 8 bases, and 13 bases had no gene match. This chain's CDR3 is CASCPLRAGGTYNEQFF. The DNA of the CDR3 is TGTGCCAGCTGCCCCTTGAGAGCGGGAGGTACCTACAATGAGCAGTTCTTC.

The gene calls are TRBV7-3 and TRBJ2-3; D gene unclear. CDR3 length equals 13 residues. Germline CDR1 is SGHTA and CDR2 is FQGTGA. V was trimmed by 5 bases and J by 4 bases, leaving 10 bases between them. The CDR3 region has the DNA TGTGCCAGCAGCCAGCCCCCCCCAGATACGCAGTATTTT. Encoded protein: CASSQPPPDTQYF.

The table lists this clonotype with a few counts. V gene TRBV4-2 combines with J gene TRBJ2-7; 7 nucleotides match TRBD2. The CDR3 extends over 13 amino acids. V dropped 1 base and J dropped 6; count of bases not matched to a gene: 3. CDR1 and CDR2 (germline): LGHNA, YNFKEQ. Here the CDR3 DNA reads TGTGCCAGCAGCCAAGGGCGGGAGACCGAGCAGTACTTC. This codes for CASSQGRETEQYF.

There are many counts of this clonotype. V gene TRBV7-9 combines with J gene TRBJ1-3; the D is unclear. Germline assignment: CDR1 SEHNR and CDR2 FQNEAQ (reference sequence). CDR3 length: 13 residues. The V and J ends lost 5 bases and 2 bases respectively, with 7 bases between them. The DNA for the CDR3 is TGTGCCAGCAGCCAATCAGCTGGAAACACCATATATTTT. Its protein is CASSQSAGNTIYF.